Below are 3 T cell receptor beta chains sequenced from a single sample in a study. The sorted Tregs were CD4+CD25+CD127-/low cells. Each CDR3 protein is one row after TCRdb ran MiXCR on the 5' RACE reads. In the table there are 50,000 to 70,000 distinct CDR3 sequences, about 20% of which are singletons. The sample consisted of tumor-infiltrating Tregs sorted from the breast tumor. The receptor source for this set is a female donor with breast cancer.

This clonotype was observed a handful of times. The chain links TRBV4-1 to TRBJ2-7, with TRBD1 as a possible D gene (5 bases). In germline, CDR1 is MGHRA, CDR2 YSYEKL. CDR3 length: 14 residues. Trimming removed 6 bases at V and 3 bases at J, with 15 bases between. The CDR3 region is CASSRIGRGYEQYF. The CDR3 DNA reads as TGCGCCAGCAGTCGGATCGGTAGGGGCTACGAGCAGTACTTC.

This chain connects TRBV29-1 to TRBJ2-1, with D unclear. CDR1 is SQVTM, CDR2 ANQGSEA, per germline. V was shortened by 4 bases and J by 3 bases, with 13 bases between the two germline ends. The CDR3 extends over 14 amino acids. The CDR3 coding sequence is TGCAGCGTTGTATATTCTGGGGTCTACAATGAGCAGTTCTTC. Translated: CSVVYSGVYNEQFF.

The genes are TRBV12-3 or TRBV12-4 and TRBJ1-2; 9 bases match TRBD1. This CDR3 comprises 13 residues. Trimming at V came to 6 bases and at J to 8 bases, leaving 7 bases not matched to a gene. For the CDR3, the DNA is TGTGCCAGCAGCTCAAACAGGGGGCGCGGCTACACCTTC. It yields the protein CASSSNRGRGYTF.